The rows below give T cell receptor beta chains drawn from one sample of a study of cytomegalovirus exposure and HLA in healthy donors. The table came from immunoSEQ multiplex PCR; TCRdb's copy has only in-frame clones and leaves some out. The data show under 250,000 clones, around three quarters seen once. Sequencing used PBMCs. These receptors were taken from a young man in good health and CMV-seronegative. Each CDR3 is given with its conserved first and last residue. The order of the fields is D gene, V gene, clone size, J gene, CDR3 protein, CDR3 DNA. D genes are given only for firm matches. The size of a clone is reported for some rows only, either as once, few or many, or as a class for expanded clones.

-	TRBV5-4	few	TRBJ1-2	CASSLAGIINHGYTF	TGTGCCAGCAGCTTGGCCGGGATTATCAACCATGGCTACACCTTC
TRBD1	TRBV5-8	once	TRBJ2-7	CASFSPGTGAYEQYF	TGTGCCAGCTTCTCCCCCGGGACAGGGGCCTACGAGCAGTACTTC
-	TRBV28	-	TRBJ2-1	CASSFRGLRGNEQFF	TGTGCCAGCAGTTTTAGAGGACTAAGGGGCAATGAGCAGTTCTTC
-	TRBV27	-	TRBJ2-3	CASSTGYNPKSDTQYF	TGTGCCAGCAGCACAGGGTACAATCCAAAGTCAGATACGCAGTATTTT
TRBD1	TRBV2	-	TRBJ1-4	CASSGQGAGEKLFF	TGTGCCAGCAGTGGACAGGGGGCTGGGGAAAAACTGTTTTTT
-	TRBV6-4	few	TRBJ2-1	CASSRFSHNEQFF	TGTGCCAGCAGTCGGTTCTCCCACAATGAGCAGTTCTTC
-	TRBV9	-	TRBJ1-4	CASSPRTTTNEKLFF	TGTGCCAGCAGCCCCCGGACAACTACTAATGAAAAACTGTTTTTT
TRBD1	TRBV27	-	TRBJ2-7	CASRRTGPNSYEQYF	TGTGCCAGCAGGCGGACAGGGCCCAACTCCTACGAGCAGTACTTC
TRBD2	TRBV28	-	TRBJ2-5	CASSLAGTSGFQETQYF	TGTGCCAGCAGTTTAGCCGGGACTAGCGGATTCCAAGAGACCCAGTACTTC
TRBD2	TRBV11-3	few	TRBJ2-3	CASSSLAGGTQYF	TGTGCCAGCAGCTCGCTAGCGGGAGGTACGCAGTATTTT
-	TRBV6-1	-	TRBJ1-3	CASSVVGSSGNTIYF	TGTGCCAGCAGTGTGGTAGGGAGCTCTGGAAACACCATATATTTT
-	TRBV6-4	-	TRBJ2-3	CASSDPPEGDQHITDTQYF	TGTGCCAGCAGTGACCCGCCTGAGGGGGACCAACACATCACAGATACGCAGTATTTT
TRBD2	TRBV6-1	-	TRBJ2-5	CASRGWRESEETQYF	TGTGCCAGCAGGGGCTGGCGGGAGTCGGAGGAGACCCAGTACTTC
-	TRBV7-9	-	TRBJ1-2	CASTLNNYGYTF	TGTGCCAGCACCCTTAATAACTATGGCTACACCTTC
-	TRBV4-1	once	TRBJ2-1	CASGLSPNNEQFF	TGCGCCAGCGGGCTCTCACCCAACAATGAGCAGTTCTTC
TRBD2	TRBV6-4	few	TRBJ2-1	CASSDSGTSPVHEQFF	TGTGCCAGCAGTGACTCGGGGACTAGCCCGGTGCATGAGCAGTTCTTC
TRBD2	TRBV7-3	-	TRBJ2-1	CASSLRASGRFYNEQFF	TGTGCCAGCAGCTTAAGGGCTAGCGGGAGGTTCTACAATGAGCAGTTCTTC
-	TRBV2	once	TRBJ2-1	CASSDQGRDYNEQFF	TGTGCCAGCAGTGATCAGGGAAGAGACTACAATGAGCAGTTCTTC
TRBD2	TRBV2	-	TRBJ2-1	CASSLAGERNEQFF	TGTGCCAGCAGTCTAGCGGGAGAGAGGAATGAGCAGTTCTTC
TRBD1	TRBV18	-	TRBJ1-5	CASSTGTGRGSNQPQHF	TGTGCCAGCTCAACCGGGACAGGGAGAGGGAGCAATCAGCCCCAGCATTTT
-	TRBV5-5	-	TRBJ1-5	CASSLDRSYSNQPQHF	TGTGCCAGCAGCTTGGACAGGTCCTATAGCAATCAGCCCCAGCATTTT
-	TRBV10-3	-	TRBJ1-3	CAISDSAGAGNTIYF	TGTGCCATCAGTGATTCCGCAGGGGCTGGAAACACCATATATTTT
-	TRBV5-1	-	TRBJ2-3	CASSPSAGSGTDTQYF	TGCGCCAGCAGCCCATCGGCGGGCTCCGGCACAGATACGCAGTATTTT
TRBD2	TRBV28	-	TRBJ2-1	CASSAAGGRPHNEQFF	TGTGCCAGCAGCGCCGCGGGAGGCCGTCCCCACAATGAGCAGTTCTTC
-	TRBV10-1	-	TRBJ1-1	CASSEWAGAAEAFF	TGCGCCAGCAGTGAATGGGCAGGGGCAGCTGAAGCTTTCTTT
-	TRBV15	-	TRBJ1-2	CATSREELGTGYTF	TGTGCCACCAGCAGAGAGGAACTAGGCACTGGCTACACCTTC
TRBD2	TRBV10-3	-	TRBJ2-7	CAITGLAGGLEQYF	TGTGCCATCACCGGACTAGCGGGAGGTCTCGAGCAGTACTTC
-	TRBV11-2	-	TRBJ2-1	CASSLGVARNEQFF	TGTGCCAGCAGCTTAGGAGTAGCGAGGAATGAGCAGTTCTTC
-	TRBV27	-	TRBJ2-7	CASSQTATTYEQYF	TGTGCCAGCAGCCAGACAGCGACCACCTACGAGCAGTACTTC
TRBD2	TRBV10-3	-	TRBJ2-1	CAISLGTSGINEQFF	TGTGCCATCAGTTTAGGGACTAGCGGGATCAATGAGCAGTTCTTC
-	TRBV10-3	-	TRBJ2-3	CAIRVVQTDTQYF	TGTGCCATCAGGGTAGTCCAAACAGATACGCAGTATTTT
-	TRBV29-1	once	TRBJ2-7	CSVKGGEAYEQYF	TGCAGCGTTAAGGGCGGGGAGGCCTACGAGCAGTACTTC
TRBD1	TRBV6-1	-	TRBJ1-5	CASSQAGTAKVGDNQPQHF	TGTGCCAGCAGTCAAGCCGGGACAGCAAAGGTTGGGGACAATCAGCCCCAGCATTTT
-	TRBV15	-	TRBJ1-5	CATSSFPRGYSNQPQHF	TGTGCCACCAGCAGTTTCCCCAGGGGCTATAGCAATCAGCCCCAGCATTTT
TRBD1	TRBV25-1	many	TRBJ2-7	CASSDKRTGYEQYF	TGTGCCAGCAGTGACAAACGGACAGGCTACGAGCAGTACTTC
-	TRBV15	-	TRBJ2-1	CATSDPGESSYNEQFF	TGTGCCACCAGCGATCCAGGTGAGAGCTCCTACAATGAGCAGTTCTTC
TRBD2	TRBV4-2	once	TRBJ2-7	CASSQDYGGSSYEQYF	TGTGCCAGCAGCCAAGATTACGGGGGGAGCTCCTACGAGCAGTACTTC
-	TRBV10-3	-	TRBJ1-4	CAISPATNEKLFF	TGTGCCATCAGCCCGGCAACTAATGAAAAACTGTTTTTT
-	TRBV25-1	-	TRBJ2-5	CASSEWGDETQYF	TGTGCCAGCAGTGAATGGGGGGATGAGACCCAGTACTTC
-	TRBV28	once	TRBJ2-1	CASSLAWWNEQFF	TGTGCCAGCAGTTTGGCCTGGTGGAATGAGCAGTTCTTC
-	TRBV4-1	few	TRBJ2-1	CASSQDQGGSYNEQFF	TGCGCCAGCAGCCAAGATCAAGGGGGCTCCTACAATGAGCAGTTCTTC
TRBD1	TRBV10-3	-	TRBJ2-7	CAISDTGTGSYEQYF	TGTGCCATCAGTGACACCGGGACAGGGTCCTACGAGCAGTACTTC
TRBD1	TRBV6-1	-	TRBJ1-4	CASSEDRGEGEKLFF	TGTGCCAGCAGCGAAGACAGGGGGGAGGGTGAAAAACTGTTTTTT
-	TRBV7-3	once	TRBJ1-1	CASSFADRLNTEAFF	TGTGCCAGCAGCTTTGCCGACAGGTTGAACACTGAAGCTTTCTTT
TRBD2	TRBV19	-	TRBJ2-1	CARGAYNEQFF	TGTGCGCGGGGGGCCTACAATGAGCAGTTCTTC
-	TRBV2	few	TRBJ1-1	CASSLTGLTEAFF	TGTGCCAGCAGTTTAACAGGGCTCACTGAAGCTTTCTTT
TRBD1	TRBV7-9	-	TRBJ1-5	CASSWDRGQGQPQHF	TGTGCCAGCAGTTGGGACAGGGGGCAGGGGCAGCCCCAGCATTTT
-	TRBV28	few	TRBJ2-1	CASSLGEGGFYNEQFF	TGTGCCAGCAGTTTAGGAGAAGGGGGTTTCTACAATGAGCAGTTCTTC
TRBD1	TRBV5-1	-	TRBJ1-5	CASSRDSGNQPQHF	TGCGCCAGCAGCAGGGACAGCGGCAATCAGCCCCAGCATTTT
-	TRBV6-4	few	TRBJ1-1	CASSDTSRGTEAFF	TGTGCCAGCAGTGACACCAGCAGGGGCACTGAAGCTTTCTTT
TRBD2	TRBV10-3	-	TRBJ2-1	CAISERLAGSHEQFF	TGTGCCATCAGTGAGAGACTAGCGGGAAGCCATGAGCAGTTCTTC
-	TRBV7-2	-	TRBJ2-6	CASSFGGSGANVLTF	TGTGCCAGCAGCTTCGGGGGATCTGGGGCCAACGTCCTGACTTTC
-	TRBV10-3	-	TRBJ2-3	CAISDHLADTQYF	TGTGCCATCAGTGATCACCTAGCGGATACGCAGTATTTT
-	TRBV5-5	few	TRBJ1-2	CASSLQGALSYTF	TGTGCCAGCAGCTTACAGGGAGCCTTAAGCTACACCTTC
-	TRBV7-9	-	TRBJ1-5	CASSSWPTGQNQPQHF	TGTGCCAGCAGCTCTTGGCCCACAGGGCAAAATCAGCCCCAGCATTTT
TRBD2	TRBV7-6	-	TRBJ2-1	CASSLLAGASYNEQFF	TGTGCCAGCAGCTTGCTAGCGGGAGCGTCCTACAATGAGCAGTTCTTC
TRBD2	TRBV6-5	-	TRBJ2-7	CASSSPGTNEQYF	TGTGCCAGCAGTTCCCCCGGGACTAACGAGCAGTACTTC
TRBD2	TRBV16	-	TRBJ2-2	CASSHRGRASTGELFF	TGTGCCAGCAGCCACCGCGGGAGGGCGAGCACCGGGGAGCTGTTTTTT
TRBD2	TRBV7-3	-	TRBJ2-5	CASSLGTSGIETQYF	TGTGCCAGCAGCTTAGGGACTAGCGGGATTGAGACCCAGTACTTC